The text below deals with one TCR beta chain. Original analysis: Nucleated cell counts were estimated from reference gene primer amplification. The protocol was immunoSEQ multiplex PCR, while the TCRdb copy is restricted to in-frame clones and leaves out a portion. V and J calls and clone size follow that table, whereas D and trimming were derived from the DNA. The sample holds roughly 33,000 clones, 70% to 90% seen once. The CDR3 consists of 13 residues. The germline CDR1 and CDR2 sequences are LGHNA and YNFKEQ. J gave up 4 bases and V 6 bases, and 4 bases lay outside the gene matches. The data were taken from a study of blood T cell repertoires in COVID-19. At the level of the study: The samples span acute and convalescent COVID-19 from the United States, Italy and Spain. Sources were T cells, B-cell-depleted T cells, or PBMCs; the material itself was cDNA or gDNA.

The V call is TRBV4-2, the J call TRBJ1-2; 8 nucleotides line up with TRBD1. Specimen: peripheral blood. This clonotype was obtained from a human donor in a cohort sampled during active COVID-19. The CDR3 protein is CASRQGGFYGYTF. CDR3 in DNA: TGTGCCAGCAGACAGGGGGGCTTCTATGGCTACACCTTC.